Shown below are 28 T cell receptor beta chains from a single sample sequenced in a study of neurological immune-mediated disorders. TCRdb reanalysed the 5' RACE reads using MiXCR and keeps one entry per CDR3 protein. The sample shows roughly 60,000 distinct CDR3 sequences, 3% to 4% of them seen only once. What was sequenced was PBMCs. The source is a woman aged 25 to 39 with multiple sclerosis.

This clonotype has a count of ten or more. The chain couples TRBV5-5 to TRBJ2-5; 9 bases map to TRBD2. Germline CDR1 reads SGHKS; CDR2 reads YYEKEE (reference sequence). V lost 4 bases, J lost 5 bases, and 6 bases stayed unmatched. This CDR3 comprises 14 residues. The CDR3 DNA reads TGTGCCAGCAGCCGCGGGGGGGTCGGGGAGACCCAGTACTTC. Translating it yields CASSRGGVGETQYF.

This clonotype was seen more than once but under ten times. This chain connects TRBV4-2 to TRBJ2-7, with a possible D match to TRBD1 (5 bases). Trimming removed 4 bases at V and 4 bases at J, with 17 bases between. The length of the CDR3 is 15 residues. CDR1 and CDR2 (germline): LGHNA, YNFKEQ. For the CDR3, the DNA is TGTGCCAGCAGCCGTTTTAGGGGCTCCCTTTACGAGCAGTACTTC. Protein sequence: CASSRFRGSLYEQYF.

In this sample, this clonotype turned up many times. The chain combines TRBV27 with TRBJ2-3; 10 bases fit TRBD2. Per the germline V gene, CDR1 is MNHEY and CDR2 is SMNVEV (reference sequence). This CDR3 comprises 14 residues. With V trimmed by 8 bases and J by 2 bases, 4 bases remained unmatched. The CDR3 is CASPGTSDTDTQYF. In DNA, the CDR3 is TGTGCCAGCCCCGGGACTAGCGACACAGATACGCAGTATTTT.

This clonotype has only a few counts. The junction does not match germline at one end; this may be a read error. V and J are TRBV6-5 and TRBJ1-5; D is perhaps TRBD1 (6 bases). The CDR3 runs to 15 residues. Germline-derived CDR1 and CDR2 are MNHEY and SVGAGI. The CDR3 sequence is CASSPRGKGNQPQNF. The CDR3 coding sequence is TGTGCCAGCAGTCCCAGGGGTAAGGGCAATCAGCCCCAGAATTTT.

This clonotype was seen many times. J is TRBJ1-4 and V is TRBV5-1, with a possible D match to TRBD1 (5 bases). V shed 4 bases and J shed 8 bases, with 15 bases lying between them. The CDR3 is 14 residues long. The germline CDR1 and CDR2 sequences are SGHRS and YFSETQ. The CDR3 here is CASSATAGTEKLFF. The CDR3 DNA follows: TGCGCCAGCAGCGCGACAGCCGGGACGGAAAAACTGTTTTTT.

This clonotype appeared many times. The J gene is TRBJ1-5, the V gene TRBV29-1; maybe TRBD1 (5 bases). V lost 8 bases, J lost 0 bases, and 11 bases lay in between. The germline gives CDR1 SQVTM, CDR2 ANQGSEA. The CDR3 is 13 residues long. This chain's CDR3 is CSTGTASNQPQHF. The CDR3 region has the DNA TGCAGCACCGGGACGGCTAGCAATCAGCCCCAGCATTTT.

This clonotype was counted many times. The CDR3 nucleotides are TGTGCCAGCAGGATCGGATATACCCAGTACTTC. This encodes CASRIGYTQYF. The genes are TRBV6-5 and TRBJ2-5, with D uncertain. In germline, CDR1 is MNHEY, CDR2 SVGAGI. This CDR3 comprises 11 residues. V lost 6 bases and J lost 8, with 10 bases in between.

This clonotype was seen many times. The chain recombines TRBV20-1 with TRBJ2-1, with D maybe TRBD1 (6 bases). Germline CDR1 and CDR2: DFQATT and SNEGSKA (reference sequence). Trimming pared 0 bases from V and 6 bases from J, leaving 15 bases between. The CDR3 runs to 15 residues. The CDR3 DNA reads TGCAGTGCTAGAGATGGAGCTACAGGGCGCAATGAGCAGTTCTTC. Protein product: CSARDGATGRNEQFF.

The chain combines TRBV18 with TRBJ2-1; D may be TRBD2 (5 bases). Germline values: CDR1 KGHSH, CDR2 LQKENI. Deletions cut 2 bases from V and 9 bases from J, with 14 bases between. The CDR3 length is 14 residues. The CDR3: CASSPGRGSSEQFF. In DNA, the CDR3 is TGTGCCAGCTCACCAGGCAGAGGGAGTAGTGAGCAGTTCTTC. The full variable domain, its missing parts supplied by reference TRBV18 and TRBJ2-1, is NAGVMQNPRHLVRRRGQEARLRCSPMKGHSHVYWYRQLPEEGLKFMVYLQKENIIDESGMPKERFSAEFPKEGPSILRIQQVVRGDSAAYFCASSPGRGSSEQFFGPGTRLTVL.

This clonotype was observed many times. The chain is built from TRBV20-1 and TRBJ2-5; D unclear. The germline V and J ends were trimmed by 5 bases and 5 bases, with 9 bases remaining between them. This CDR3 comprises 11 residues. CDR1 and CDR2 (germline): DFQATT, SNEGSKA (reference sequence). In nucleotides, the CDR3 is TGCAGTGCTGGAATAGTGGAGACCCAGTACTTC. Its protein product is CSAGIVETQYF.

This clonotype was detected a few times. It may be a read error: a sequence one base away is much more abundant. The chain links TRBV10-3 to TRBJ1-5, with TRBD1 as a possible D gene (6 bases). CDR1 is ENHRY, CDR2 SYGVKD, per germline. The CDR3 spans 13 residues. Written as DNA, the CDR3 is TGTGTCATCGGAGGAGCAGGGGATCAGCCCCAGCATTTT. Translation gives CVIGGAGDQPQHF.

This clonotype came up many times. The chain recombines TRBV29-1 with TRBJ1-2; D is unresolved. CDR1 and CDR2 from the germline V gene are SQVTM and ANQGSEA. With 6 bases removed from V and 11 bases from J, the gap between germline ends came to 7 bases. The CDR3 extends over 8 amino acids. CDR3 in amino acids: CSVGVYTF. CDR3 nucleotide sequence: TGCAGCGTGGGAGTTTACACCTTC.

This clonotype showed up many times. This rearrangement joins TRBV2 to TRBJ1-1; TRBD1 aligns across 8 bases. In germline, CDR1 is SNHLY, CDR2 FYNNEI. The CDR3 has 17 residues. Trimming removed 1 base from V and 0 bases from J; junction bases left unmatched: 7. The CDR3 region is CASSEGQGAIMNTEAFF. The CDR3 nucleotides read TGTGCCAGCAGTGAAGGGCAGGGGGCGATCATGAACACTGAAGCTTTCTTT. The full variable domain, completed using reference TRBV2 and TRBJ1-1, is EPEVTQTPSHQVTQMGQEVILRCVPISNHLYFYWYRQILGQKVEFLVSFYNNEISEKSEIFDDQFSVERPDGSNFTLKIRSTKLEDSAMYFCASSEGQGAIMNTEAFFGQGTRLTVV.

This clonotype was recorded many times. The CDR3 nucleotides read TGCAGTGCTAGCCCACTGGGGGAGCAGTTCTTC. Translated, it gives CSASPLGEQFF. The J gene is TRBJ2-1, the V gene TRBV20-1; no clear D gene. The V gene lost 3 bases and the J gene lost 10 bases, with 10 bases spanning the gap. The CDR3 has 11 residues. Germline assignment: CDR1 DFQATT and CDR2 SNEGSKA (reference sequence).

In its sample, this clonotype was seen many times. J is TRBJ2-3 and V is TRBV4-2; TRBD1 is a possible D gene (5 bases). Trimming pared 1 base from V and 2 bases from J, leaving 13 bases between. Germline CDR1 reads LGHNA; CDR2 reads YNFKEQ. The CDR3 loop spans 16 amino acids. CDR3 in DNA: TGTGCCAGCAGCCAAGTAGGGGTAGCCAACACAGATACGCAGTATTTT. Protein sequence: CASSQVGVANTDTQYF.

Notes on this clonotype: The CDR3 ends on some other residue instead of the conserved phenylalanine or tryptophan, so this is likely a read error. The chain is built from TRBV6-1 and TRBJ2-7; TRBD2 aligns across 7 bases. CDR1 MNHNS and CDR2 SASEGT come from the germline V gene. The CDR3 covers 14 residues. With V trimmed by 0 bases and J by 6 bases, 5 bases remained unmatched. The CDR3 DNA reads TGTGCCAGCAGTGAAGCAGGGACTAAGGTCGAGCAGTACAAC. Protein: CASSEAGTKVEQYN.

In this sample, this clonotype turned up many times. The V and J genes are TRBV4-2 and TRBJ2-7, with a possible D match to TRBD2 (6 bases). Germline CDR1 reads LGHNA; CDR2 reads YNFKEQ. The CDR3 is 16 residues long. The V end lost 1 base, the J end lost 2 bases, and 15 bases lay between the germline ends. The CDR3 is CASSQVSSGGAYEQYF. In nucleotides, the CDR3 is TGTGCCAGCAGCCAAGTTAGTAGCGGCGGAGCCTACGAGCAGTACTTC.

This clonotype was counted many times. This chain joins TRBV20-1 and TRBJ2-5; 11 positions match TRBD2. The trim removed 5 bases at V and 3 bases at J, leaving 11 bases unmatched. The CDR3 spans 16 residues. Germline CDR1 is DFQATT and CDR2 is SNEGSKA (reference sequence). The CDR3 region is CSARDPGLAVEETQYF. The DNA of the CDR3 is TGCAGTGCTCGGGACCCGGGACTAGCGGTGGAAGAGACCCAGTACTTC.

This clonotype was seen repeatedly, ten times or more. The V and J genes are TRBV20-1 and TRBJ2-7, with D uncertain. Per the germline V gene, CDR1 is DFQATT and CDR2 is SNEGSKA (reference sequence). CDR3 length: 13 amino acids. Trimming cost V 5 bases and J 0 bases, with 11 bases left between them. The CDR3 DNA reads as TGCAGTGCTCTGGCGATATACTCCTACGAGCAGTACTTC. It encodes CSALAIYSYEQYF.

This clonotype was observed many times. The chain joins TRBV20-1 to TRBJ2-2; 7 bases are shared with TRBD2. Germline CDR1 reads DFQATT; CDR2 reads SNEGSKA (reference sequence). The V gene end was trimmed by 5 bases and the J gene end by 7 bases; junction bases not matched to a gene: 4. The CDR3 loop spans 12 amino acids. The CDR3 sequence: CSAGGGDGELFF. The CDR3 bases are TGCAGTGCTGGGGGGGGGGACGGGGAGCTGTTTTTT.

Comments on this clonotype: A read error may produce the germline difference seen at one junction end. The CDR3, as DNA: TGTGCCAGCAGCTCGATCCCCAGGGGGCTGAGTAATTCACCCCTCAACTTT. Protein product: CASSSIPRGLSNSPLNF. This chain links TRBV7-2 with TRBJ1-6; 8 bases match TRBD1. The CDR3 covers 17 residues. Germline V gives CDR1 SGHTA, CDR2 FQGNSA.

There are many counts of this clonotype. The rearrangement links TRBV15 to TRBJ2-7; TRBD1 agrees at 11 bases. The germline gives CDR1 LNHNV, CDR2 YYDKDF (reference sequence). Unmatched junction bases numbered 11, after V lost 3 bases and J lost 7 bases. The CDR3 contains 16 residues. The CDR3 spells CATSSLRGQGAGEQYF. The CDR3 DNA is TGTGCCACCAGCAGCCTTCGAGGACAGGGGGCGGGAGAGCAGTACTTC.

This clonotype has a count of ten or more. The CDR3 DNA sequence: TGCGCCAGCAGCCCGACAGGCAACTACGAGCAGTACTTC. This gives the protein CASSPTGNYEQYF. The chain uses TRBV5-1 and TRBJ2-7; possibly TRBD1 for D (6 bases). The CDR3 totals 13 residues. CDR1 SGHRS and CDR2 YFSETQ come from the germline V gene. Trimming removed 4 bases from V and 3 bases from J, with 11 bases in between.

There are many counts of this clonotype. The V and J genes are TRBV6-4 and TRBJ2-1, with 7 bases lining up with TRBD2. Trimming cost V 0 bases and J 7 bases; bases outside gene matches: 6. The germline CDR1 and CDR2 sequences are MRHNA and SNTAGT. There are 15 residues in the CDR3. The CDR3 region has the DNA TGTGCCAGCAGTGACTCGGGGGACGGGGGGAATGAGCAGTTCTTC. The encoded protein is CASSDSGDGGNEQFF.

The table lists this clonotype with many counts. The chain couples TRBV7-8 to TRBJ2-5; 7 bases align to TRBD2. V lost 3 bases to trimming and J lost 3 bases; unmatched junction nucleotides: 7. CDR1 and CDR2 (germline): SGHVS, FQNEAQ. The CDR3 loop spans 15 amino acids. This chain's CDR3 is CASSFEGGRKETQYF. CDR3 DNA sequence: TGTGCCAGCAGCTTCGAAGGCGGGAGAAAAGAGACCCAGTACTTC.

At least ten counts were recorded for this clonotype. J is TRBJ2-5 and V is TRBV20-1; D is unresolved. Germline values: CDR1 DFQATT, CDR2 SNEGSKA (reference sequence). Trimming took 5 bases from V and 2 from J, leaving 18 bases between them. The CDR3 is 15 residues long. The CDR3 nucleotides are TGCAGTGCTGGGGTCTCCCACACCGTTCAAGAGACCCAGTACTTC. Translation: CSAGVSHTVQETQYF.

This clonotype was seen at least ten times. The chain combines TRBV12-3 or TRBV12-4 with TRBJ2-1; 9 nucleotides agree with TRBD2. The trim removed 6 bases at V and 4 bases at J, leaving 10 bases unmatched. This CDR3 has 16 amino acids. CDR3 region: CASRLIAGVGYNEQFF. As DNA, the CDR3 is TGTGCCAGCAGACTTATAGCGGGAGTTGGATACAATGAGCAGTTCTTC.

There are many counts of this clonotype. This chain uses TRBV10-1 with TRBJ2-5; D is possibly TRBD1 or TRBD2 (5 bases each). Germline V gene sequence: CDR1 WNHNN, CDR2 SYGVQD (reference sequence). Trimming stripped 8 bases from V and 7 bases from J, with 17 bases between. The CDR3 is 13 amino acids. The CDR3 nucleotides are TGCGCCAGCGGGACCGGGACCTCAGGGACCCAGTACTTC. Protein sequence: CASGTGTSGTQYF.